This T cell receptor (beta chain) was recorded in a study of blood T cell repertoires in COVID-19. Study summary: The origin of the acute and convalescent COVID-19 samples was the United States, Italy and Spain. From T cells, B-cell-depleted T cells, or PBMCs came the material, which was cDNA or gDNA.

Profiled with immunoSEQ multiplex PCR; TCRdb holds only in-frame clones, not every one. The sample carries roughly 140,000 clones, 80% recorded once. CDR3 size: 13 residues. The V gene's germline CDR1 is KGHSH and CDR2 LQKENI. V was pared by 5 bases and J by 4 bases, with 10 bases between. The chain links TRBV18 to TRBJ2-3; D is perhaps TRBD2 (6 bases). Sequencing was performed on peripheral blood. The sequence came from a man in his sixties with acute or convalescent COVID-19. The CDR3 here is CASSTTGADTQYF. DNA for the CDR3: TGTGCCAGCTCAACGACGGGGGCAGATACGCAGTATTTT.